Each of the 27 T cell receptor beta chains below was sequenced from the same sample in a study of CD8 T cells in Susac syndrome. Reverse transcription used roughly 0.45 to 1 ug RNA and random hexamers. MiXCR was run by TCRdb on the immunoSEQ multiplex PCR reads, yielding one entry per CDR3 protein. The data show about 200,000 distinct CDR3 sequences, with more than 85% seen just once and around 0.13% held by the top ten. What was sequenced was CD8+ T cells from PBMCs. These receptors all come from a human donor with multiple sclerosis.

The chain has TRBV7-6 and TRBJ1-5; D remains unclear. Germline CDR1 SGHVS, CDR2 FNYEAQ. The ends were cut back, 4 bases at V and 0 bases at J, with 13 bases in the middle. This CDR3 region has 16 residues. CDR3 in amino acids: CASSSGPGYSNQPQHF. DNA for the CDR3: TGTGCCAGCAGCTCAGGTCCGGGTTATAGCAATCAGCCCCAGCATTTT.

CDR3 region: CATSDSGDYGYTF. CDR3 DNA sequence: TGTGCCACCAGTGATTCAGGGGACTATGGCTACACCTTC. The V gene is TRBV24-1, the J gene TRBJ1-2; tentatively, D is TRBD1 (6 bases). This CDR3 has 13 amino acids. The ends were cut back, 2 bases at V and 3 bases at J, with 6 bases in the middle. Germline CDR1 KGHDR, CDR2 SFDVKD.

This CDR3 is CASTLERGRRGNEQFF. The CDR3, as DNA: TGTGCCAGCACCCTAGAGCGGGGGAGACGGGGCAATGAGCAGTTCTTC. The chain links TRBV12-3 or TRBV12-4 to TRBJ2-1; 8 bases align to TRBD2. The ends lost 7 bases at V and 6 bases at J; junction bases unmatched: 14. This CDR3 comprises 16 residues.

This chain links TRBV4-3 with TRBJ2-7; D is uncertain. The V and J ends lost 0 bases and 0 bases respectively, with 12 bases between them. The CDR3 runs to 16 residues. CDR1 is LGHNA, CDR2 YSLEER, per germline. The CDR3 coding sequence is TGCGCCAGCAGCCAAGATTCAGTTCCGAGCTCCTACGAGCAGTACTTC. Amino acid sequence: CASSQDSVPSSYEQYF.

The chain combines TRBV27 with TRBJ2-7, with D possibly being TRBD1 (7 bases). Germline V gene sequence: CDR1 MNHEY, CDR2 SMNVEV (reference sequence). This CDR3 comprises 14 residues. V was pared by 2 bases and J by 2 bases, with 10 bases between. The DNA of the CDR3 is TGTGCCAGCAGTTTAACCAGGGGGGCCTACGAGCAGTACTTC. Translating gives CASSLTRGAYEQYF.

The chain has TRBV29-1 and TRBJ2-2; D is undetermined. V lost 4 bases, J lost 8 bases, and 11 bases lay in between. In germline, CDR1 is SQVTM, CDR2 ANQGSEA. The CDR3 has 12 amino acids. The CDR3 coding sequence is TGCAGCGTTGCATTGGACGTAGGGGAGCTGTTTTTT. The encoded protein is CSVALDVGELFF.

The chain couples TRBV4-1 to TRBJ2-1, with a tentative D call TRBD2 (6 bases). CDR3 size: 16 residues. V was shortened by 0 bases and J by 9 bases, with 18 bases between the two germline ends. CDR1 and CDR2 (germline): MGHRA, YSYEKL. The CDR3: CASSQEPATSHSEQFF. The DNA of the CDR3 is TGCGCCAGCAGCCAAGAACCTGCGACTAGTCACAGTGAGCAGTTCTTC.

To note about this clonotype: The conserved phenylalanine or tryptophan is not found at the CDR3 terminus, so this likely reflects a read error. The chain uses TRBV2 and TRBJ2-7, with D possibly matching TRBD1 (5 bases). Trimming took 5 bases from V and 0 from J, leaving 8 bases between them. The germline gives CDR1 SNHLY, CDR2 FYNNEI. The CDR3 has 13 amino acids. The CDR3 sequence: CASSTGSSYEQYL. Here the CDR3 DNA reads TGTGCCAGCAGTACAGGAAGCTCCTACGAGCAGTACTTG.

The rearrangement uses TRBV6-5 and TRBJ2-1; tentative D call: TRBD2 (5 bases). The CDR3 runs 16 residues. Germline lookup yields CDR1 MNHEY and CDR2 SVGAGI. Trimming cost V 2 bases and J 2 bases, with 13 bases left between them. The CDR3 loop reads CASSYTQVGAYNEQFF. In DNA form, the CDR3 reads TGTGCCAGCAGTTACACCCAGGTGGGAGCCTACAATGAGCAGTTCTTC.

The chain joins TRBV7-9 to TRBJ2-5; 8 bases align to TRBD1. Per germline, CDR1 SEHNR and CDR2 FQNEAQ (reference sequence). This CDR3 comprises 13 residues. V lost 8 bases, J lost 4 bases, and 6 bases stayed unmatched. CDR3 bases: TGTGCCAGCGGACAGGGCTTACGAGAGACCCAGTACTTC. As protein: CASGQGLRETQYF.

This rearrangement joins TRBV5-6 to TRBJ1-5, with TRBD1 matching over 7 bases. The length of the CDR3 is 13 residues. From germline, CDR1 is SGHDT and CDR2 YYEEEE. With V trimmed by 4 bases and J by 6 bases, 4 bases remained unmatched. The DNA of the CDR3 is TGTGCCAGCAGCCTGACAGGGTTTCAGCCCCAGCATTTT. Amino acids: CASSLTGFQPQHF.

CDR3 region: CASSAPDRGTDIQYF. In DNA, the CDR3 is TGTGCCAGCAGTGCTCCGGACAGGGGAACGGACATTCAGTACTTC. V gene TRBV12-3 or TRBV12-4 combines with J gene TRBJ2-4; 9 nucleotides match TRBD1. V trimming: 5 bases; J trimming: 8 bases; junction bases outside the gene matches: 10. The CDR3 runs 15 residues.

The chain recombines TRBV20-1 with TRBJ2-1; 14 nucleotides align to TRBD2. Germline V gene lookup returns CDR1 DFQATT and CDR2 SNEGSKA (reference sequence). There are 19 residues in the CDR3. Trimming took 5 bases from V and 2 from J; bases not matched to a gene: 14. The CDR3 protein is CSAPSQTSGGARTYNEQFF. As DNA, the CDR3 is TGCAGTGCTCCCAGCCAGACTAGCGGGGGGGCCAGAACCTACAATGAGCAGTTCTTC.

The gene calls are TRBV4-1 and TRBJ2-5; D gene unclear. CDR3 length: 13 amino acids. Germline CDR1 and CDR2: MGHRA and YSYEKL. Trimming removed 5 bases at V and 4 bases at J, with 11 bases between. The CDR3 region has the DNA TGCGCCAGCAGCTCCGCGGAGAGAGAGACCCAGTACTTC. It encodes CASSSAERETQYF.

This rearrangement joins TRBV4-3 to TRBJ2-1; 9 bases line up with TRBD2. This CDR3 comprises 15 residues. Germline V lookup: CDR1 LGHNA, CDR2 YSLEER. The V and J ends lost 0 bases and 9 bases, in that order; junction bases with no gene match: 6. The CDR3 sequence is CASSQDPGLASEQFF. The CDR3 bases are TGCGCCAGCAGCCAAGATCCCGGACTAGCGTCTGAGCAGTTCTTC.

The chain combines TRBV7-9 with TRBJ2-7; D remains unclear. There are 12 residues in the CDR3. Deletions cut 0 bases from V and 4 bases from J, with 4 bases between. The germline V gene encodes CDR1 SEHNR and CDR2 FQNEAQ (reference sequence). CDR3 in amino acids: CASSLAEYEQYF. Here the CDR3 DNA reads TGTGCCAGCAGCTTAGCTGAGTACGAGCAGTACTTC.

The chain links TRBV29-1 to TRBJ2-5, with TRBD1 matching 7 bases. Losses at the gene ends were 3 bases for V and 5 bases for J; bases not matched to a gene: 12. The CDR3 sequence is 15 residues long. Germline V gene data show CDR1 as SQVTM and CDR2 as ANQGSEA. The CDR3 sequence: CSVELTGTIAETQYF. CDR3 DNA sequence: TGCAGCGTTGAGTTGACAGGGACGATAGCGGAGACCCAGTACTTC.

The chain joins TRBV4-3 to TRBJ2-1; 10 bases map to TRBD1. The length of the CDR3 is 15 residues. V was clipped by 1 base and J by 10 bases; unmatched bases: 7. From germline, CDR1 is LGHNA and CDR2 YSLEER. This CDR3 is CASSQGTGGTTEQFF. CDR3 sequence (DNA): TGCGCCAGCAGCCAAGGGACAGGGGGTACCACAGAGCAGTTCTTC.

The rearrangement joins TRBV27 to TRBJ2-7; possible D gene TRBD1, 6 bases. Trimming took off 6 bases at V and 8 bases at J, with 11 bases between the two ends. Germline CDR1 is MNHEY and CDR2 is SMNVEV (reference sequence). This CDR3 has 11 residues. The CDR3 here is CASSIGDKQYF. CDR3 sequence (DNA): TGTGCCAGCAGCATCGGGGACAAGCAGTACTTC.

The gene calls are TRBV6-6 and TRBJ2-5; 9 nucleotides line up with TRBD2. The trim removed 2 bases at V and 1 base at J, leaving 5 bases unmatched. Germline V gene sequence: CDR1 MNHNY, CDR2 SVGAGI (reference sequence). This CDR3 has 16 residues. CDR3 coding DNA: TGTGCCAGCAGTTACCCGGCTAGCGGGGTCCAAGAGACCCAGTACTTC. This codes for CASSYPASGVQETQYF.

The J gene is TRBJ2-2, the V gene TRBV5-6; the match to TRBD2 covers 9 bases. The CDR3 sequence is 15 residues long. Germline assignment: CDR1 SGHDT and CDR2 YYEEEE. After removal of 4 bases from V and 4 bases from J, the junction contained 5 bases not matched to a gene. This CDR3 reads CASSVLAGRTGELFF. DNA for the CDR3: TGTGCCAGCAGCGTGCTAGCGGGACGCACCGGGGAGCTGTTTTTT.

J is TRBJ1-2 and V is TRBV27, with 9 nucleotides matching TRBD1. The V gene's germline CDR1 is MNHEY and CDR2 SMNVEV (reference sequence). Losses at the gene ends were 8 bases for V and 4 bases for J; bases not matched to a gene: 11. The CDR3 length is 15 residues. The CDR3 nucleotides are TGTGCCAGCGTAGGAGAACAGGGGGCTAGCTATGGCTACACCTTC. Its protein product is CASVGEQGASYGYTF.

The chain uses TRBV29-1 and TRBJ2-1, with 9 nucleotides matching TRBD2. CDR3 length equals 14 residues. After removal of 7 bases from V and 7 bases from J, the junction contained 11 bases not matched to a gene. The germline CDR1 and CDR2 sequences are SQVTM and ANQGSEA. The CDR3 sequence: CSAVPGLAANEQFF. The CDR3 nucleotides read TGCAGCGCTGTACCGGGACTAGCTGCAAATGAGCAGTTCTTC.

The rearrangement joins TRBV7-2 to TRBJ1-5; D is ambiguous. The CDR3 consists of 15 residues. V lost 5 bases to trimming and J lost 0 bases, with 11 bases between them. Germline V CDR1 and CDR2: SGHTA, FQGNSA. The CDR3 sequence: CASSGDLGSNQPQHF. In DNA, the CDR3 is TGTGCCAGCAGCGGAGATTTGGGTAGCAATCAGCCCCAGCATTTT.

This rearrangement joins TRBV6-2 or TRBV6-3 to TRBJ1-2; D gene ambiguous. The CDR3 runs 19 residues. Germline CDR1 is MNHEY and CDR2 is SVGEGT. Trimming pared 5 bases from V and 5 bases from J, leaving 30 bases between. The CDR3 nucleotides are TGTGCCAGCAGTCGTTTTCCTACGACGGACGCCTCGAAGGGATATGGCTACACCTTC. It yields the protein CASSRFPTTDASKGYGYTF.

This chain joins TRBV3-1 and TRBJ1-4; the match to TRBD1 covers 9 bases. This CDR3 has 16 residues. Germline V gene sequence: CDR1 LGHDT, CDR2 YNNKEL (reference sequence). With 2 bases clipped from V and 6 bases from J, the junction kept 7 bases outside the gene matches. The CDR3 nucleotides are TGTGCCAGCAGCCAACCACCGGGACAGGGATATGAAAAACTGTTTTTT. Residues: CASSQPPGQGYEKLFF.

A few counts support this clonotype. The chain combines TRBV5-4 with TRBJ2-5; D gene unclear. Trimming shortened V by 1 base and J by 5 bases, and 12 bases separated the two germline ends. The germline V gene has CDR1 SGHNT and CDR2 YYREEE (reference sequence). The CDR3 consists of 14 residues. CDR3 DNA: TGTGCCAGCAGCTTGTATCGGTCGGCGGAGACCCAGTACTTC. Translation gives CASSLYRSAETQYF.